The present T cell receptor beta chain was sequenced within a study of T cell changes during pregnancy in multiple sclerosis. Method: immunoSEQ multiplex PCR; TCRdb's copy keeps in-frame clones and lacks some. The sample gives approximately 71,000 clones, roughly 90% of which show up once; just under 2% is in the top ten. Trimming pared 2 bases from V and 5 bases from J, leaving 17 bases between. This CDR3 contains 15 residues. Germline loops: CDR1 SGHRS, CDR2 YFSETQ. The chain is built from TRBV5-1 and TRBJ2-7; perhaps TRBD2 as D (5 bases). This sample comprised peripheral blood, obtained in the second trimester of pregnancy. The TCR originated in a female donor with multiple sclerosis, enrolled in a pregnancy study. The CDR3 nucleotides read TGCGCCAGCAGCTTAGGAGGTCAGAACAATCACGAGCAGTACTTC. Amino acid sequence: CASSLGGQNNHEQYF.